A selection of T cell receptor beta chains follows, all from one sample in a study of blood T cell repertoires in COVID-19. Generated by immunoSEQ multiplex PCR, the TCRdb table keeps only in-frame clones and is missing some. Of 22,000 or so clones in the sample, roughly 89% were seen once. What was sequenced was peripheral blood. These receptors came from a woman aged 55-69 years with active COVID-19. The CDR3 runs from the conserved cysteine through the conserved F or W. A D gene is named only where the DNA matches it firmly. Expanded clones are given a class, and other clones once, few, many or no size at all.

>-|TRBJ2-1|-|TRBV6-5
TGTGCCAGCAGCTCCAGTCTTAATGAGCAGTTCTTC
CASSSSLNEQFF
>TRBD1|TRBJ2-3|-|TRBV9
TGTGCCAGCAGCGGGACAGGGGGCCACACAGATACGCAGTATTTT
CASSGTGGHTDTQYF
>TRBD2|TRBJ2-1|-|TRBV19
TGTGCCAGTAGTAGTATGTTAGCGGGCGGCTCTTTCAATGAGCAGTTCTTC
CASSSMLAGGSFNEQFF
>TRBD2|TRBJ2-5|-|TRBV11-2
TGTGCCAGCACCATTCAGGGGACTAGGGGAACAGAGACCCAGTACTTC
CASTIQGTRGTETQYF
>-|TRBJ1-4|-|TRBV4-1
TGCGCCAGCAGCCAAACTCCGGCAACTAATGAAAAACTGTTTTTT
CASSQTPATNEKLFF
>-|TRBJ2-7|-|TRBV5-1
TGCGCCAGCAGCGGTGCCCCGGAGGGCGCCTACGAGCAGTACTTC
CASSGAPEGAYEQYF
>-|TRBJ2-3|-|TRBV6-4
TGTGCCAGCAGTGACGACGGGAGCACAGATACGCAGTATTTT
CASSDDGSTDTQYF
>-|TRBJ2-5|once|TRBV7-3
TGTGCCAGCAGCTTAAATGGCGGCCTGGAGACCCAGTACTTC
CASSLNGGLETQYF
>TRBD1|TRBJ2-7|-|TRBV11-1
TGTGCCAGCAGCTCAGGGGGCGTCCCCAACGAGCAGTACTTC
CASSSGGVPNEQYF
>-|TRBJ1-4|medium-sized|TRBV27
TGTGCCAGCAGACCAGGGGATACTAATGAAAAACTGTTTTTT
CASRPGDTNEKLFF
>-|TRBJ1-1|-|TRBV4-2
TGTGCCAGCAGCCAAGAAAACGTCTTCCGGGGGGACACTGAAGCTTTCTTT
CASSQENVFRGDTEAFF
>-|TRBJ1-1|-|TRBV11-2
TGTGCCAGCAGCGCCCGCGGCGCGGTGAACACTGAAGCTTTCTTT
CASSARGAVNTEAFF
>TRBD2|TRBJ2-7|-|TRBV11-2
TGTGCCACCTCCGTTGGGGGGGTCTCCTACGAGCAGTACTTC
CATSVGGVSYEQYF
>-|TRBJ2-5|-|TRBV6-5
TGTGCCAGCAGGACCGGATGGGCGGGAGAGACCCAGTACTTC
CASRTGWAGETQYF
>-|TRBJ2-5|-|TRBV2
TGTGCCAGCAGTGAGTTCCTAGTTACAGAGACCCAGTACTTC
CASSEFLVTETQYF
>TRBD2|TRBJ2-1|-|TRBV6-1
TGTGCCAGCAGTGAAGGCCGACTAGCGGGGGCTACAATGGAGCAGTTCTTC
CASSEGRLAGATMEQFF
>-|TRBJ1-2|-|TRBV29-1
TGTATTGCAGGGGCTAACTATGGCTACACCTTC
CIAGANYGYTF
>TRBD1|TRBJ1-6|-|TRBV6-6
TGTGCCAGCCGGACAGGGGGAAGTAGTTCACCCCTCCACTTT
CASRTGGSSSPLHF
>-|TRBJ1-1|-|TRBV5-6
TGTGCCAGCAGCGCGGGCTGGGGGCTTATGAACACTGAAGCTTTCTTT
CASSAGWGLMNTEAFF
>-|TRBJ1-2|-|TRBV18
TGTGCCAGCTCACCAATGGCAGGGTCGAACTATGGCTACACCTTC
CASSPMAGSNYGYTF
>-|TRBJ1-4|-|TRBV2
TGTGCCAGCAGTGAGTCTTTAGAAAAACTGTTTTTT
CASSESLEKLFF
>-|TRBJ1-6|once|TRBV27
TGTGCCAGCGGACAGATTAGCTCCTATAATTCACCCCTCCACTTT
CASGQISSYNSPLHF
>-|TRBJ2-1|-|TRBV18
TGTGCCAGCTCACCAACGGGGGAACACAATGAGCAGTTCTTC
CASSPTGEHNEQFF
>-|TRBJ1-3|once|TRBV19
TGTGCCAGTAGTAACAGATCGGGTGGCAGGGTGGCCTTCGTCTCTGGAAACACCATATATTTT
CASSNRSGGRVAFVSGNTIYF